Each of the 13 T cell receptor beta chains below was sequenced from the same sample in a study of blood T cell repertoires in COVID-19. The method was immunoSEQ multiplex PCR; TCRdb's version includes in-frame clones alone and lacks a portion of them. The sample carries approximately 240,000 clones, 80% to 95% recorded once. The sample consisted of peripheral blood. The receptors derive from a man under 40 with COVID-19, enrolled during active disease.

The V gene is TRBV6-2 or TRBV6-3, the J gene TRBJ1-1, with a possible D match to TRBD1 (6 bases). This CDR3 comprises 16 residues. CDR1 and CDR2 (germline): MNHEY, SVGEGT. Between the trimmed V and J ends, which lost 5 bases and 5 bases, there was a span of 21 bases. This CDR3 reads CASSHLSAGAITEAFF. CDR3 bases: TGTGCCAGCAGTCACCTGAGCGCGGGGGCTATTACTGAAGCTTTCTTT.

The chain links TRBV12-3 or TRBV12-4 to TRBJ2-7; 8 nucleotides match TRBD1. The J segment lost 5 bases and the V segment lost 3 bases, leaving 3 bases of the junction unmatched. The CDR3 is 13 amino acids. CDR3 in DNA: TGTGCCAGCAGTTTGGGCAGGGGGCACGAGCAGTACTTC. Protein sequence: CASSLGRGHEQYF.

The chain employs TRBV15 and TRBJ1-3, with D possibly being TRBD1 (6 bases). The CDR3 sequence is 16 residues long. V was clipped by 1 base and J by 0 bases, with 10 bases between them. The germline V gene has CDR1 LNHNV and CDR2 YYDKDF (reference sequence). The CDR3 region is CATSRGTVSSGNTIYF. The CDR3 region has the DNA TGTGCCACCAGCAGAGGGACAGTGAGCTCTGGAAACACCATATATTTT.

V usage is TRBV7-2 and J usage is TRBJ2-3, with unresolved D. Trimming removed 4 bases at V and 0 bases at J, with 8 bases between. The CDR3 is 14 amino acids. CDR1 SGHTA and CDR2 FQGNSA come from the germline V gene. CDR3 sequence reads: CASSSSPSTDTQYF. CDR3 in DNA: TGTGCCAGCAGCTCGTCCCCTAGCACAGATACGCAGTATTTT. Full variable domain (missing parts from reference TRBV7-2 and TRBJ2-3): GAGVSQSPSNKVTEKGKDVELRCDPISGHTALYWYRQSLGQGLEFLIYFQGNSAPDKSGLPSDRFSAERTGGSVSTLTIQRTQQEDSAVYLCASSSSPSTDTQYFGPGTRLTVL.

V and J are TRBV15 and TRBJ1-1; tentatively, D is TRBD1 (6 bases). CDR1 and CDR2 from the germline V gene are LNHNV and YYDKDF (reference sequence). Trimming pared 4 bases from V and 5 bases from J, leaving 11 bases between. There are 13 residues in the CDR3. DNA for the CDR3: TGTGCCACCAGCAACGTAAGGGGGACTGAAGCTTTCTTT. It codes for CATSNVRGTEAFF.

The rearrangement links TRBV6-5 to TRBJ1-2; TRBD1 agrees at 10 bases. The trim removed 7 bases at V and 8 bases at J, leaving 4 bases unmatched. The length of the CDR3 is 12 residues. In germline, CDR1 is MNHEY, CDR2 SVGAGI. The CDR3 spells CASTGTGVGYTF. The CDR3 bases are TGTGCCAGCACCGGGACAGGGGTCGGCTACACCTTC.

The V gene is TRBV7-9, the J gene TRBJ2-3; 7 bases are shared with TRBD1. There are 16 residues in the CDR3. V was clipped by 4 bases and J by 1 base; unmatched bases: 8. In germline, CDR1 is SEHNR, CDR2 FQNEAQ (reference sequence). The CDR3 region has the DNA TGTGCCAGCAGCTCGACAGGGCGGATGGGCACAGATACGCAGTATTTT. Translating gives CASSSTGRMGTDTQYF.

This rearrangement joins TRBV12-3 or TRBV12-4 to TRBJ1-1; perhaps TRBD1 as D (5 bases). Deletions cut 6 bases from V and 8 bases from J, with 13 bases between. CDR3 length: 12 amino acids. CDR3 loop: CASSPRAWEAFF. The CDR3, as DNA: TGTGCCAGCAGCCCCAGGGCGTGGGAAGCTTTCTTT.

The chain has TRBV19 and TRBJ2-1; 8 positions agree with TRBD2. J was trimmed by 4 bases and V by 5 bases; bases with no gene match: 4. CDR3 length equals 14 residues. From germline, CDR1 is LNHDA and CDR2 SQIVND (reference sequence). CDR3 residues: CASSAGGGYNEQFF. In DNA, the CDR3 is TGTGCCAGTAGTGCCGGGGGGGGTTACAATGAGCAGTTCTTC. Filled out from reference TRBV19 and TRBJ2-1, the complete variable domain reads DGGITQSPKYLFRKEGQNVTLSCEQNLNHDAMYWYRQDPGQGLRLIYYSQIVNDFQKGDIAEGYSVSREKKESFPLTVTSAQKNPTAFYLCASSAGGGYNEQFFGPGTRLTVL.

The chain uses TRBV2 and TRBJ2-7, with D perhaps TRBD2 (6 bases). This CDR3 contains 11 residues. Per the germline V gene, CDR1 is SNHLY and CDR2 is FYNNEI. The V gene lost 8 bases and the J gene lost 4 bases, with 9 bases spanning the gap. The CDR3 nucleotides are TGTGCCAGCCGGCGGGAATACGAGCAGTACTTC. Protein: CASRREYEQYF.

The genes are TRBV30 and TRBJ2-3; TRBD2 matches 7 bases. The germline V gene encodes CDR1 GTSNPN and CDR2 SVGIG (reference sequence). The CDR3 runs to 14 residues. Trimming cost V 1 base and J 6 bases; bases outside gene matches: 7. The CDR3 coding sequence is TGTGCCTGGAGTGCCGGACGGGAGGCGGATACGCAGTATTTT. Translating gives CAWSAGREADTQYF.

The chain recombines TRBV4-1 with TRBJ1-1, with 7 positions matching TRBD1. Germline-derived CDR1 and CDR2 are MGHRA and YSYEKL. After removal of 4 bases from V and 4 bases from J, the junction contained 12 bases not matched to a gene. The CDR3 length is 16 residues. Here the CDR3 DNA reads TGCGCCAGCAGCCCCGGACAGGCGGGGGGGGGCACTGAAGCTTTCTTT. Its protein product is CASSPGQAGGGTEAFF.

This clone was found once. V usage is TRBV6-1 and J usage is TRBJ1-2, with D unclear. The CDR3 has 14 residues. Trimming stripped 0 bases from V and 2 bases from J, with 7 bases between. Germline lookup yields CDR1 MNHNS and CDR2 SASEGT. In DNA, the CDR3 is TGTGCCAGCAGTGAAGCGGGCCCGAACTATGGCTACACCTTC. It is translated as CASSEAGPNYGYTF.